The subject of this entry is one TCR beta chain. What it recognizes is unknown. The junction departs from germline at one end; a sequencing error may be responsible. The sample has other DNA sequences that encode this CDR3 too. The PCR made use of 60 Vbeta and 13 Jbeta primers. The table came from immunoSEQ multiplex PCR; TCRdb's copy has only in-frame clones and leaves some out. The top ten clones hold roughly 1.8% of a sample with around 120,000 clones, 60% to 85% of them seen once. Germline V lookup: CDR1 MNHNY, CDR2 SVGAGI (reference sequence). The CDR3 length is 12 residues. These data belong to a study of cytomegalovirus exposure and HLA in healthy donors. Study results and caveats: The number of N-insertions in an Asian-associated ancestry cluster was reportedly below the roughly 660-donor mean in a later analysis. About 150 TCR beta chains were listed as cytomegalovirus-associated.

The V gene is TRBV6-6, the J gene TRBJ2-2; D gene ambiguous. The clonotype was recovered from a woman in her thirties or forties in good health and CMV-seronegative. Sequencing used PBMCs. The CDR3 DNA is TGTGCTAGCAGTTTTAGTAGCGGGGAGCTGTTTTTT. Translation gives CASSFSSGELFF.